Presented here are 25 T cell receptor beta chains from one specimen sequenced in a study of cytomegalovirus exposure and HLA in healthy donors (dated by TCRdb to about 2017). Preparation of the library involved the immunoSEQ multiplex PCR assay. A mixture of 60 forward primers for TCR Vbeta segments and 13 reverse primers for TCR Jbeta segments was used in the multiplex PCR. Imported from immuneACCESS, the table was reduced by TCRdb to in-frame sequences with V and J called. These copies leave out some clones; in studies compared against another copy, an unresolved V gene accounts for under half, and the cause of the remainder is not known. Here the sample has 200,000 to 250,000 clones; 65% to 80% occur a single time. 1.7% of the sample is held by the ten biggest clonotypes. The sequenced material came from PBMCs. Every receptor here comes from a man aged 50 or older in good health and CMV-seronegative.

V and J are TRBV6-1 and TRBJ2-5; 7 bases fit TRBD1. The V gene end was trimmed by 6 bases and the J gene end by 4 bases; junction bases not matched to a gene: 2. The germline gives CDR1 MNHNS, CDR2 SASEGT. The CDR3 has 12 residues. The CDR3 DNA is TGTGCCAGCAGCCACAGGGGAGAGACCCAGTACTTC. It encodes CASSHRGETQYF.

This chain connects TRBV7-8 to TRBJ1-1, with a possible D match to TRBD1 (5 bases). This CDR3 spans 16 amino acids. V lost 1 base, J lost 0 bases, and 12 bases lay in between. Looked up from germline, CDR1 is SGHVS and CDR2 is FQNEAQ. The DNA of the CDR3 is TGTGCCAGCAGCTTAGAGGAAAGGGGCTTGAACACTGAAGCTTTCTTT. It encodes CASSLEERGLNTEAFF.

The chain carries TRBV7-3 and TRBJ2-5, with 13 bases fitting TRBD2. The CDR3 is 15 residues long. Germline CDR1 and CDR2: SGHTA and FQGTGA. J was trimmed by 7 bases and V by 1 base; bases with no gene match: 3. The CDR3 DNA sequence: TGTGCCAGCAGCTTAAGTACTAGCGGGAGGGGGACCCAGTACTTC. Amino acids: CASSLSTSGRGTQYF.

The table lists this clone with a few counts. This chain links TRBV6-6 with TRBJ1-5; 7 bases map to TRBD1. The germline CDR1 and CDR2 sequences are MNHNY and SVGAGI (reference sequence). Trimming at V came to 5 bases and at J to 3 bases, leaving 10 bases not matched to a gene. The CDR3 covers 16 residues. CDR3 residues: CASSKTGTAVNQPQHF. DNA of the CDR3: TGTGCCAGCAGTAAAACCGGGACAGCCGTCAATCAGCCCCAGCATTTT.

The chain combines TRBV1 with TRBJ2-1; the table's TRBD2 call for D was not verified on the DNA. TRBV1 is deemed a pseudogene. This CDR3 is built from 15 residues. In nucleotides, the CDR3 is TGCACCAGCAGCCAAAGCGGGAGACCCAACAATGAGCAGTTCTTC. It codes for CTSSQSGRPNNEQFF.

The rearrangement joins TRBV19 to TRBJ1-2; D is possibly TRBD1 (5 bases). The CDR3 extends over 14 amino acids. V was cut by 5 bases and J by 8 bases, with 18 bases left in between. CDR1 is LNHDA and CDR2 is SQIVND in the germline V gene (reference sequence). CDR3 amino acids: CASSSAYQGSGYTF. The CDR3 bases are TGTGCCAGTAGTTCCGCTTATCAGGGAAGCGGCTACACCTTC.

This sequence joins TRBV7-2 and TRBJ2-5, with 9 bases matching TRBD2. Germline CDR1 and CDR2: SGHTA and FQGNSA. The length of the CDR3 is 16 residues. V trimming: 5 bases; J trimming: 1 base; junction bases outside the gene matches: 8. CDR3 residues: CASSPWGLAFQETQYF. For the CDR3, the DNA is TGTGCCAGCAGCCCCTGGGGACTAGCATTCCAAGAGACCCAGTACTTC.

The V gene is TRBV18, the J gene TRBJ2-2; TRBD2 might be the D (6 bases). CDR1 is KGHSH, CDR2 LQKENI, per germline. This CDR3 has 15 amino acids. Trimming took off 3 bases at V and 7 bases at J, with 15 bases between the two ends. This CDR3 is CASSPGLAGSGELFF. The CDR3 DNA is TGTGCCAGCTCACCGGGGCTGGCGGGAAGCGGGGAGCTGTTTTTT.

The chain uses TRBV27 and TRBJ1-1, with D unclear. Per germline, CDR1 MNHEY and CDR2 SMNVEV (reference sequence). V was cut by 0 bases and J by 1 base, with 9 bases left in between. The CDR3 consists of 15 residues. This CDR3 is CASSLSSGSNTEAFF. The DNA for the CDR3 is TGTGCCAGCAGTTTATCCTCAGGATCGAACACTGAAGCTTTCTTT.

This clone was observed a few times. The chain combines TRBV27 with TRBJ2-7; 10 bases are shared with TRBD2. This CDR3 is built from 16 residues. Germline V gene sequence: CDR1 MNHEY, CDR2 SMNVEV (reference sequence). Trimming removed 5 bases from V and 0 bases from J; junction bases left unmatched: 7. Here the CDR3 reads CASSLWGTSASYEQYF. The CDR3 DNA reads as TGTGCCAGCAGTCTCTGGGGGACTAGCGCCTCCTACGAGCAGTACTTC.

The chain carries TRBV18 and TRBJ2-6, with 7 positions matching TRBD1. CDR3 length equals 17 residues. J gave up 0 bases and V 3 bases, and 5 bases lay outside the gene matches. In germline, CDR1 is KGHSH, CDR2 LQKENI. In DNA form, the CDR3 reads TGTGCCAGCTCACCCTCGGGACAGTCCTCTGGGGCCAACGTCCTGACTTTC. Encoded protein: CASSPSGQSSGANVLTF.

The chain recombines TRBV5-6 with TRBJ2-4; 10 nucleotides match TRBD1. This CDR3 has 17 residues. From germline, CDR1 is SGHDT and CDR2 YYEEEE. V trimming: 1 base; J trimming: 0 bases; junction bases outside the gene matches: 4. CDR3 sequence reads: CASSLRGQGLAKNIQYF. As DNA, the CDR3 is TGTGCCAGCAGCTTGAGGGGACAGGGGTTAGCCAAAAACATTCAGTACTTC.

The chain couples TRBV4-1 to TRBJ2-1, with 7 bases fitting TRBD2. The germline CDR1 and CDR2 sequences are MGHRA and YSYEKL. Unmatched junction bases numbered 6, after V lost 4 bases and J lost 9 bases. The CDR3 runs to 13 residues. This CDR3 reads CASSPLTSVEQFF. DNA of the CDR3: TGCGCCAGCAGCCCCCTAACTAGCGTTGAGCAGTTCTTC.

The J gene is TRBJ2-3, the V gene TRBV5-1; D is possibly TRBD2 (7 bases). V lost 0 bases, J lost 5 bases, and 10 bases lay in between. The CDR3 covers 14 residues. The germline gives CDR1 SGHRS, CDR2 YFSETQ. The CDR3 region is CASSLGGGLDTQYF. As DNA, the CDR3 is TGCGCCAGCAGCTTGGGGGGGGGCTTAGATACGCAGTATTTT.

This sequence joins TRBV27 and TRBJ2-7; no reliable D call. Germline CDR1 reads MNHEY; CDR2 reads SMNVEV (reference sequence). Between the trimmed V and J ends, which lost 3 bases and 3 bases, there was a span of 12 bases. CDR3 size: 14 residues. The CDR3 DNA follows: TGTGCCAGCAGTTTGACCCGATCGGGCTACGAGCAGTACTTC. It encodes CASSLTRSGYEQYF.

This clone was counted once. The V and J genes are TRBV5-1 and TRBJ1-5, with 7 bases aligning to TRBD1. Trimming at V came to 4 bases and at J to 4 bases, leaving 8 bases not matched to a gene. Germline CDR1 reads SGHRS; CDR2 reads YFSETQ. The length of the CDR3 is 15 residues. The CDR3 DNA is TGCGCCAGCAGCCCGGAGGGGGCGCGGAATCAGCCCCAGCATTTT. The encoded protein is CASSPEGARNQPQHF.

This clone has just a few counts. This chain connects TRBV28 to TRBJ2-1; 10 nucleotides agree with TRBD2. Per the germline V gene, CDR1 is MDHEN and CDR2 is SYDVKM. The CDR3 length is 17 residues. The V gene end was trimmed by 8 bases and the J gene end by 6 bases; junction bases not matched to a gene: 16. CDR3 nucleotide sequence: TGTGCCAGCCACCCAGGAGCGGGAGGGCGGAAGAGCAATGAGCAGTTCTTC. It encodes CASHPGAGGRKSNEQFF.

CDR3 sequence (DNA): TGTGCCAGTAGTATAGGCGGTAGCCCGTACACAGATACGCAGTATTTT. This sequence encodes CASSIGGSPYTDTQYF. This chain connects TRBV19 to TRBJ2-3; D ambiguous. The CDR3 length is 16 residues. Trimming took 1 base from V and 2 from J, leaving 13 bases between them. Germline V gene data show CDR1 as LNHDA and CDR2 as SQIVND (reference sequence).

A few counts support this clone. The CDR3 coding sequence is TGTGCCAGCAGGGACAGGGACCGCGAAAAACTGTTTTTT. Amino acids: CASRDRDREKLFF. The V call is TRBV6-5, the J call TRBJ1-4, with 8 bases lining up with TRBD1. The CDR3 extends over 13 amino acids. With V trimmed by 6 bases and J by 8 bases, 5 bases remained unmatched. Looked up from germline, CDR1 is MNHEY and CDR2 is SVGAGI.

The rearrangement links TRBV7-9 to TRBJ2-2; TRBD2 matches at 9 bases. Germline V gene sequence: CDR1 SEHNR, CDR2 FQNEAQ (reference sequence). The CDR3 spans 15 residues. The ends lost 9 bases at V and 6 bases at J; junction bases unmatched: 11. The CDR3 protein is CASSRSGRTAGELFF. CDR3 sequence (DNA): TGTGCCAGTAGTCGTAGCGGGAGAACCGCCGGGGAGCTGTTTTTT.

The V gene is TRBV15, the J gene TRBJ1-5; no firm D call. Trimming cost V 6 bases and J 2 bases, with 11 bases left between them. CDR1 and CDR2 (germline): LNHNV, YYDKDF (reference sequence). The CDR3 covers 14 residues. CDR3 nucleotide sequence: TGTGCCACCAGGTGGAGTATTGGCAATCAGCCCCAGCATTTT. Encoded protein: CATRWSIGNQPQHF.

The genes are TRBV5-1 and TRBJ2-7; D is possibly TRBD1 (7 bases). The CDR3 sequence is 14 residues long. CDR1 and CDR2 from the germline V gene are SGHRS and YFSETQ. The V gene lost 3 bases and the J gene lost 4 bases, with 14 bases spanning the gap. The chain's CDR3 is CASSSETGRYEQYF. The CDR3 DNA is TGCGCCAGCAGCTCGGAGACAGGGAGGTACGAGCAGTACTTC.

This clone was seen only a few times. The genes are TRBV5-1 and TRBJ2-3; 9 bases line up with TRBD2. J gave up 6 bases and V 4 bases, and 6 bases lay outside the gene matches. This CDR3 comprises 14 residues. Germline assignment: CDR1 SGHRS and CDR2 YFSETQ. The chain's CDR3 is CASSIAGDSDTQYF. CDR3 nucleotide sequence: TGCGCCAGCAGCATAGCGGGAGATTCGGATACGCAGTATTTT.

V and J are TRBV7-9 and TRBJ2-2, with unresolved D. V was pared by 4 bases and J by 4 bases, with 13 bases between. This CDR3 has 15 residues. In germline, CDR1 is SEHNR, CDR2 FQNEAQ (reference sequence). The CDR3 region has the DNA TGTGCCAGCAGCTCCTTCACCCTGCGCACCGGGGAGCTGTTTTTT. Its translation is CASSSFTLRTGELFF.

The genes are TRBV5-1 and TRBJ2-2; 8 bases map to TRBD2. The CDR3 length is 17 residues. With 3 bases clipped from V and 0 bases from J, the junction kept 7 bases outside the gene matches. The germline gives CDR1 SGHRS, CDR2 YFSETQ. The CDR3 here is CASSSPDSGANTGELFF. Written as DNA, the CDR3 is TGCGCCAGCAGCTCCCCGGATAGCGGGGCGAACACCGGGGAGCTGTTTTTT.